This T cell receptor (beta chain) was captured by sequencing in a study of shared clonotypes between healthy human individuals. CD8 cells classed as naive were CD45RO-negative and positively selected for CCR7, excluding terminally differentiated effector memory CD45RA+ cells. Deep was the level used in running the assay. Several immunoSEQ plates held equal portions of the genomic DNA taken from each subset. Authors' analysis steps: Filtering differed for immunoSEQ, which gave only junction sequences without quality scores. The table came from immunoSEQ multiplex PCR; TCRdb's copy has only in-frame clones and leaves some out. V and J calls and clone size are copied from that table; D and trimming were computed from the DNA. Of some 2,100,000 clones in the sample, roughly 91% are singletons; the top ten hold under 2%. V was shortened by 2 bases and J by 5 bases, with 12 bases between the two germline ends. CDR1 and CDR2 from the germline V gene are SQVTM and ANQGSEA. The CDR3 is 14 amino acids.

J is TRBJ2-2 and V is TRBV29-1; D possibly corresponds to TRBD2 (6 bases). The sequencing input was naive CD8+ T cells from PBMCs. The TCR sequence derives from a man between 18 and 35 years old in good health. Some clones in this sample may be carry-over from other donors' samples. The CDR3 loop is CSVEKAGGTGELFF. For the CDR3, the DNA is TGCAGCGTTGAAAAGGCCGGAGGGACCGGGGAGCTGTTTTTT.